These 4 T cell receptor beta chains came from one sample sequenced in a study of T-cell memory formation after mild COVID-19. One entry per CDR3 protein, called by TCRdb with MiXCR from the 5' RACE reads. The sample records roughly 150,000 distinct CDR3 sequences, more than 14% being singletons. Sequenced input: PBMCs or a T cell subset sorted from them (not recorded which). These TCRs come from an adult woman who had mild COVID-19 (a few samples of this study predate the infection). Cell type and time point are not known.

This chain joins TRBV25-1 and TRBJ1-5; no definite D call. V shed 3 bases and J shed 2 bases, with 17 bases lying between them. Looked up from germline, CDR1 is MGHDK and CDR2 is SYGVNS. The CDR3 length is 17 residues. This chain's CDR3 is CASSDSFAPGGNQPQHF. CDR3 nucleotide sequence: TGTGCCAGCAGTGACTCTTTTGCACCAGGTGGCAATCAGCCCCAGCATTTT. The full variable domain, in which reference TRBV25-1 and TRBJ1-5 provide the parts outside the CDR3, is EADIYQTPRYLVIGTGKKITLECSQTMGHDKMYWYQQDPGMELHLIHYSYGVNSTEKGDLSSESTVSRIRTEHFPLTLESARPSHTSQYLCASSDSFAPGGNQPQHFGDGTRLSIL.

This chain links TRBV20-1 with TRBJ2-6; possible D gene TRBD1, 5 bases. CDR3 size: 16 residues. CDR1 is DFQATT and CDR2 is SNEGSKA in the germline V gene (reference sequence). Trimming took off 5 bases at V and 0 bases at J, with 14 bases between the two ends. The CDR3 here is CSAGLQVSSGANVLTF. In DNA, the CDR3 is TGCAGTGCTGGTCTACAGGTTTCCTCTGGGGCCAACGTCCTGACTTTC.

Only a few counts were recorded for this clonotype. This chain links TRBV18 with TRBJ2-3; the match to TRBD2 covers 9 bases. The CDR3 loop spans 16 amino acids. The germline V gene encodes CDR1 KGHSH and CDR2 LQKENI. With 6 bases clipped from V and 1 base from J, the junction kept 8 bases outside the gene matches. The CDR3 nucleotides are TGTGCCAGCTCTTCGAACAGCGGGAGGCGCACAGATACGCAGTATTTT. Encoded protein: CASSSNSGRRTDTQYF.

The rearrangement joins TRBV12-2 to TRBJ2-1; TRBD1, the table's D call, lacks a check against the DNA. TRBV12-2 represents a pseudogene. This CDR3 spans 15 amino acids. This chain's CDR3 is CASRLTASAYNEQFF. DNA of the CDR3: TGTGCAAGTCGCTTGACAGCTTCTGCCTACAATGAGCAGTTCTTC.